This T cell receptor beta chain was captured by sequencing in a study of cytotoxic CD8 clonotypes in ibrutinib-treated CLL. Background on the study: Response sampling took place at median 12 months of treatment, range 6 to 36.

This clone turned up a few times. Its antigen is as yet unknown. Overall study findings and caveats: Clonality increased with ibrutinib response but returned toward baseline at progression. Public clonotypes were uncommon and contracted or stayed stable on treatment.

For TCR beta libraries, about 2 micrograms of genomic DNA were obtained from cryopreserved PBMCs. Here immunoSEQ multiplex PCR was the method, and the copy in TCRdb shows in-frame clones only, minus some. Of 250,000 to 350,000 clones listed, 76% are singletons. The CDR3 loop spans 14 amino acids. Germline V gives CDR1 SGHDT, CDR2 YYEEEE. V lost 0 bases to trimming and J lost 11 bases, with 15 bases between them. The sequenced sample was PBMCs, obtained at disease progression, from a patient treated with ibrutinib. This chain links TRBV5-6 with TRBJ1-5; D remains ambiguous. The TCR comes from a human donor with chronic lymphocytic leukemia. The DNA for the CDR3 is TGTGCCAGCAGCTTGGAGGGAAGTCCCTTTACCCAGCATTTT. It translates to CASSLEGSPFTQHF.